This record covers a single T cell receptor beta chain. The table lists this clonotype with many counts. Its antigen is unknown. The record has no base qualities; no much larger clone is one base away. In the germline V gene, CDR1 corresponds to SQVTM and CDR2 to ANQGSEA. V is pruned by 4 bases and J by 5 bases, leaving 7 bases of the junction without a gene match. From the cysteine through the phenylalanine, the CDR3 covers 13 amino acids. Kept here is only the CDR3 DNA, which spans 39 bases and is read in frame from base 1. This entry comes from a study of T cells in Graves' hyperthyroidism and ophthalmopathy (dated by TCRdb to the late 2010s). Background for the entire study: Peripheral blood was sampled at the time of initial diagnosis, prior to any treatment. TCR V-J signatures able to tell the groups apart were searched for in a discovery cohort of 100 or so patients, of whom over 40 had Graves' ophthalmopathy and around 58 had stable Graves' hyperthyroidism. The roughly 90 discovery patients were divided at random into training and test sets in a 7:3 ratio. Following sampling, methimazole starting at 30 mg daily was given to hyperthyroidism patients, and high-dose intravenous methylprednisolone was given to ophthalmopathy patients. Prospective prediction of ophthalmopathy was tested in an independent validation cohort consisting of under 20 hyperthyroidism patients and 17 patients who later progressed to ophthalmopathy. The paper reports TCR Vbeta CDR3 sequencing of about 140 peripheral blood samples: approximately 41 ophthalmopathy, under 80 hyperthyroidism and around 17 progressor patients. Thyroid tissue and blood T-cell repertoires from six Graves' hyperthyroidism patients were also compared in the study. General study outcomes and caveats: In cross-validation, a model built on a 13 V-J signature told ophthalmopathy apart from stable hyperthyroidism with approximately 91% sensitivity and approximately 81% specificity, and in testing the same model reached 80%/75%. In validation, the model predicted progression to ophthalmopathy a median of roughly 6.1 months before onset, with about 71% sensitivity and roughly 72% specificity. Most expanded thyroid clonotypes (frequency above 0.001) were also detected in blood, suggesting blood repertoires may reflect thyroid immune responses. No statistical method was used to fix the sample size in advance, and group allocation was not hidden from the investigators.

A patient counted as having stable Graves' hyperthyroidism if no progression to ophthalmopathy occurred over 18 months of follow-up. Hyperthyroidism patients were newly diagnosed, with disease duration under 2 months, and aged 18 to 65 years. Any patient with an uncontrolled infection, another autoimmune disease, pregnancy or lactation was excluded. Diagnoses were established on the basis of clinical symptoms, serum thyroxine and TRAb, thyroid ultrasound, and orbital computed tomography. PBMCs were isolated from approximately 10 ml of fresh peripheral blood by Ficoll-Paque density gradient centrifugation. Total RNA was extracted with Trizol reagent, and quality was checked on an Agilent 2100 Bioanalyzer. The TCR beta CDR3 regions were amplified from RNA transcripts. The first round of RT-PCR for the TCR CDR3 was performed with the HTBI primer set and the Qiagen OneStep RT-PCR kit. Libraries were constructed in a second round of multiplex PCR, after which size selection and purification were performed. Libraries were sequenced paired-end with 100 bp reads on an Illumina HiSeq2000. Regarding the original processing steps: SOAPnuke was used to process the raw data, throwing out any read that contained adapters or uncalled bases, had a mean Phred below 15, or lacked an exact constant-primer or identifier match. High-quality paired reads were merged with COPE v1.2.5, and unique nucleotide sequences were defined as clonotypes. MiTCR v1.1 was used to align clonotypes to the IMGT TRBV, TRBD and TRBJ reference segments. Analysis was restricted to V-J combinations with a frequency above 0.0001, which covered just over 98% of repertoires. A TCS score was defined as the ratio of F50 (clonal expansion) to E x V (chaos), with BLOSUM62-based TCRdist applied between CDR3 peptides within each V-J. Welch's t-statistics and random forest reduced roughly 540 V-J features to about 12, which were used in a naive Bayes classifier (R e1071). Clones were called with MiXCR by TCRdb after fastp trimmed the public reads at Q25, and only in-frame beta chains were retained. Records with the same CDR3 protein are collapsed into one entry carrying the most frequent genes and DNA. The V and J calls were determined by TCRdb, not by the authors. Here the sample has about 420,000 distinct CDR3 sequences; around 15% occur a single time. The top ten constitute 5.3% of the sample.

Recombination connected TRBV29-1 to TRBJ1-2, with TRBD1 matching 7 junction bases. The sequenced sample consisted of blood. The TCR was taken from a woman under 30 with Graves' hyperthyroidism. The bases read TGCAGCGTTGGACAGGGACAGAGATATGGCTACACCTTC. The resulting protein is CSVGQGQRYGYTF.